This T cell receptor beta chain was retrieved from a study of monozygotic twins with inflammatory bowel disease. Study conclusions and caveats: Healthy co-twins showed greater TCRbeta diversity (inverse Simpson) than IBD patients.

The CDR3 sequence is 12 residues long. The germline CDR1 and CDR2 sequences are SGHTA and FQGNSA. Details on this clonotype: Its cognate antigen is unknown.

Using the 5' RACE reads, TCRdb records one entry per CDR3 protein without DNA. This sample's clone table lists around 380,000 distinct CDR3 sequences. The sequence was collected from a human donor with ulcerative colitis or Crohn's disease, or a healthy co-twin of an affected twin (not recorded which). Sequencing used blood. This chain joins TRBV7-2 and TRBJ2-1; TCRdb selects TRBD1, and the lack of DNA leaves this call unchecked. This chain's CDR3 is CASSNRINEQFF.